The sequence of this T cell receptor (beta chain) was determined in a study of control samples from healthy donors and cancer patients. TCRdb's copy holds only in-frame clones and misses some; the assay was immunoSEQ multiplex PCR. The sample holds under 4,000 clones, roughly 77% seen once. The sequence was collected from a female donor with melanoma. Sequences were obtained from formalin-fixed, paraffin-embedded tissue.

The CDR3 protein is CASSLRESQPQHF. The CDR3 DNA sequence: TGTGCCAGCAGTTTAAGGGAAAGTCAGCCCCAGCATTTT. The rearrangement links TRBV12-3 or TRBV12-4 to TRBJ1-5; unclear D gene. This CDR3 has 13 amino acids. V was pared by 2 bases and J by 6 bases, with 8 bases between.